Described below is a single TCR beta chain sequence and its context. Repertoires were generated with immunoSEQ multiplex PCR, while TCRdb's copy carries only in-frame clones and drops some. This table holds 300,000 to 400,000 clones, roughly 88% found once. The data derive from a study of blood T cell repertoires in COVID-19. V was trimmed by 3 bases and J by 0 bases, leaving 6 bases between them. The V gene's germline CDR1 is SEHNR and CDR2 FQNEAQ (reference sequence). The CDR3 consists of 14 residues. This TCR was recovered from a man aged 30 to 39 who had recovered from COVID-19. The sample consisted of PBMCs or T cells enriched from blood (not recorded which). The rearrangement links TRBV7-9 to TRBJ2-1; D unresolved. CDR3 coding DNA: TGTGCCAGCAGCTTCCGGAGCTCCTACAATGAGCAGTTCTTC. Translating it yields CASSFRSSYNEQFF. The full variable domain, its missing parts supplied by reference TRBV7-9 and TRBJ2-1, is DTGVSQNPRHKITKRGQNVTFRCDPISEHNRLYWYRQTLGQGPEFLTYFQNEAQLEKSRLLSDRFSAERPKGSFSTLEIQRTEQGDSAMYLCASSFRSSYNEQFFGPGTRLTVL.